The present T cell receptor (beta chain) was sequenced within a study of blood T cell repertoires in COVID-19. Across the whole study: T cells, B-cell-depleted T cells, or PBMCs provided the cDNA or gDNA that served as material.

The CDR3 totals 19 residues. Trimming stripped 5 bases from V and 1 base from J, with 26 bases between. Germline loops: CDR1 SEHNR, CDR2 FQNEAQ (reference sequence). Some clones are missing from TCRdb's copy, which holds only in-frame ones; the method was immunoSEQ multiplex PCR. The sample has 650,000 to 800,000 clones, 80% to 90% seen once; the top ten hold roughly 0.25%. The receptor comes from a woman in her late teens or twenties with acute or convalescent COVID-19. The sample consisted of peripheral blood. The V gene is TRBV7-9, the J gene TRBJ1-1, with D possibly being TRBD1 (6 bases). The CDR3 nucleotides read TGTGCCAGCAGCCATTGGGAGGGGAGGGGGACCCCTAGGAACACTGAAGCTTTCTTT. Translation: CASSHWEGRGTPRNTEAFF.